The clone carrying this T cell receptor beta chain is labeled medium-sized (0.01 to 0.1%). Its antigen is undetermined. The size of this beta chain means little, since it is a stray read in a library made for alpha chains. Each TCR cDNA molecule bore a unique molecular identifier. From the 5' RACE reads, TCRdb called clonotypes with MiXCR, one entry per CDR3 protein. The sample holds around 4,900 distinct CDR3 sequences, around 12% seen once. This entry belongs to a study of spatial heterogeneity in lung cancer. Looking at the study overall: Bulk RNA-seq from matched material yielded a T cell module score that correlated strongly with TCR transcript counts in tumor regions.

The study, taken as a whole, reports: Intratumoral expanded alpha and beta TCR counts were found to track tumor mutation counts.

The time point is: sample taken at primary tumor resection. Patients with untreated early-stage non-small cell lung cancer, numbering 72, were the donors. Extraction of whole RNA from tumor, nontumor lung or frozen PBMC preceded unsorted sequencing. This receptor was identified in a male donor with early-stage non-small cell lung cancer. This specimen consisted of lung tumor tissue, obtained at surgery.

For the CDR3, the DNA is TGTGCCAGCAGCTTAGCAGCGGGGGCGCGAACTAATGAAAAACTGTTTTTT. Translation: CASSLAAGARTNEKLFF. The chain uses TRBV7-8 and TRBJ1-4; D possibly corresponds to TRBD1 (6 bases). From germline, CDR1 is SGHVS and CDR2 FQNEAQ. The CDR3 consists of 17 residues. Trimming took 0 bases from V and 1 from J, leaving 12 bases between them.